This T cell receptor (beta chain) derives from a study of CD8 T cells in Susac syndrome. Germline-derived CDR1 and CDR2 are SGHVS and FQNEAQ. Trimming took 1 base from V and 10 from J, leaving 16 bases between them. The CDR3 has 14 residues. Random hexamers served to reverse transcribe about 0.45 to 1 ug RNA. Each CDR3 protein gets one entry after TCRdb re-called the immunoSEQ multiplex PCR reads with MiXCR. Among 150,000 to 200,000 distinct CDR3 sequences listed, about 94% were seen once. Sample: CD4+ T cells from PBMCs. The rearrangement links TRBV7-8 to TRBJ1-1; possible D gene TRBD1, 6 bases. The receptor was isolated from a human donor in good health. CDR3 bases: TGTGCCAGCAGCTTAGGGGACAACAGGGTGGCAGCTTTCTTT. This codes for CASSLGDNRVAAFF.